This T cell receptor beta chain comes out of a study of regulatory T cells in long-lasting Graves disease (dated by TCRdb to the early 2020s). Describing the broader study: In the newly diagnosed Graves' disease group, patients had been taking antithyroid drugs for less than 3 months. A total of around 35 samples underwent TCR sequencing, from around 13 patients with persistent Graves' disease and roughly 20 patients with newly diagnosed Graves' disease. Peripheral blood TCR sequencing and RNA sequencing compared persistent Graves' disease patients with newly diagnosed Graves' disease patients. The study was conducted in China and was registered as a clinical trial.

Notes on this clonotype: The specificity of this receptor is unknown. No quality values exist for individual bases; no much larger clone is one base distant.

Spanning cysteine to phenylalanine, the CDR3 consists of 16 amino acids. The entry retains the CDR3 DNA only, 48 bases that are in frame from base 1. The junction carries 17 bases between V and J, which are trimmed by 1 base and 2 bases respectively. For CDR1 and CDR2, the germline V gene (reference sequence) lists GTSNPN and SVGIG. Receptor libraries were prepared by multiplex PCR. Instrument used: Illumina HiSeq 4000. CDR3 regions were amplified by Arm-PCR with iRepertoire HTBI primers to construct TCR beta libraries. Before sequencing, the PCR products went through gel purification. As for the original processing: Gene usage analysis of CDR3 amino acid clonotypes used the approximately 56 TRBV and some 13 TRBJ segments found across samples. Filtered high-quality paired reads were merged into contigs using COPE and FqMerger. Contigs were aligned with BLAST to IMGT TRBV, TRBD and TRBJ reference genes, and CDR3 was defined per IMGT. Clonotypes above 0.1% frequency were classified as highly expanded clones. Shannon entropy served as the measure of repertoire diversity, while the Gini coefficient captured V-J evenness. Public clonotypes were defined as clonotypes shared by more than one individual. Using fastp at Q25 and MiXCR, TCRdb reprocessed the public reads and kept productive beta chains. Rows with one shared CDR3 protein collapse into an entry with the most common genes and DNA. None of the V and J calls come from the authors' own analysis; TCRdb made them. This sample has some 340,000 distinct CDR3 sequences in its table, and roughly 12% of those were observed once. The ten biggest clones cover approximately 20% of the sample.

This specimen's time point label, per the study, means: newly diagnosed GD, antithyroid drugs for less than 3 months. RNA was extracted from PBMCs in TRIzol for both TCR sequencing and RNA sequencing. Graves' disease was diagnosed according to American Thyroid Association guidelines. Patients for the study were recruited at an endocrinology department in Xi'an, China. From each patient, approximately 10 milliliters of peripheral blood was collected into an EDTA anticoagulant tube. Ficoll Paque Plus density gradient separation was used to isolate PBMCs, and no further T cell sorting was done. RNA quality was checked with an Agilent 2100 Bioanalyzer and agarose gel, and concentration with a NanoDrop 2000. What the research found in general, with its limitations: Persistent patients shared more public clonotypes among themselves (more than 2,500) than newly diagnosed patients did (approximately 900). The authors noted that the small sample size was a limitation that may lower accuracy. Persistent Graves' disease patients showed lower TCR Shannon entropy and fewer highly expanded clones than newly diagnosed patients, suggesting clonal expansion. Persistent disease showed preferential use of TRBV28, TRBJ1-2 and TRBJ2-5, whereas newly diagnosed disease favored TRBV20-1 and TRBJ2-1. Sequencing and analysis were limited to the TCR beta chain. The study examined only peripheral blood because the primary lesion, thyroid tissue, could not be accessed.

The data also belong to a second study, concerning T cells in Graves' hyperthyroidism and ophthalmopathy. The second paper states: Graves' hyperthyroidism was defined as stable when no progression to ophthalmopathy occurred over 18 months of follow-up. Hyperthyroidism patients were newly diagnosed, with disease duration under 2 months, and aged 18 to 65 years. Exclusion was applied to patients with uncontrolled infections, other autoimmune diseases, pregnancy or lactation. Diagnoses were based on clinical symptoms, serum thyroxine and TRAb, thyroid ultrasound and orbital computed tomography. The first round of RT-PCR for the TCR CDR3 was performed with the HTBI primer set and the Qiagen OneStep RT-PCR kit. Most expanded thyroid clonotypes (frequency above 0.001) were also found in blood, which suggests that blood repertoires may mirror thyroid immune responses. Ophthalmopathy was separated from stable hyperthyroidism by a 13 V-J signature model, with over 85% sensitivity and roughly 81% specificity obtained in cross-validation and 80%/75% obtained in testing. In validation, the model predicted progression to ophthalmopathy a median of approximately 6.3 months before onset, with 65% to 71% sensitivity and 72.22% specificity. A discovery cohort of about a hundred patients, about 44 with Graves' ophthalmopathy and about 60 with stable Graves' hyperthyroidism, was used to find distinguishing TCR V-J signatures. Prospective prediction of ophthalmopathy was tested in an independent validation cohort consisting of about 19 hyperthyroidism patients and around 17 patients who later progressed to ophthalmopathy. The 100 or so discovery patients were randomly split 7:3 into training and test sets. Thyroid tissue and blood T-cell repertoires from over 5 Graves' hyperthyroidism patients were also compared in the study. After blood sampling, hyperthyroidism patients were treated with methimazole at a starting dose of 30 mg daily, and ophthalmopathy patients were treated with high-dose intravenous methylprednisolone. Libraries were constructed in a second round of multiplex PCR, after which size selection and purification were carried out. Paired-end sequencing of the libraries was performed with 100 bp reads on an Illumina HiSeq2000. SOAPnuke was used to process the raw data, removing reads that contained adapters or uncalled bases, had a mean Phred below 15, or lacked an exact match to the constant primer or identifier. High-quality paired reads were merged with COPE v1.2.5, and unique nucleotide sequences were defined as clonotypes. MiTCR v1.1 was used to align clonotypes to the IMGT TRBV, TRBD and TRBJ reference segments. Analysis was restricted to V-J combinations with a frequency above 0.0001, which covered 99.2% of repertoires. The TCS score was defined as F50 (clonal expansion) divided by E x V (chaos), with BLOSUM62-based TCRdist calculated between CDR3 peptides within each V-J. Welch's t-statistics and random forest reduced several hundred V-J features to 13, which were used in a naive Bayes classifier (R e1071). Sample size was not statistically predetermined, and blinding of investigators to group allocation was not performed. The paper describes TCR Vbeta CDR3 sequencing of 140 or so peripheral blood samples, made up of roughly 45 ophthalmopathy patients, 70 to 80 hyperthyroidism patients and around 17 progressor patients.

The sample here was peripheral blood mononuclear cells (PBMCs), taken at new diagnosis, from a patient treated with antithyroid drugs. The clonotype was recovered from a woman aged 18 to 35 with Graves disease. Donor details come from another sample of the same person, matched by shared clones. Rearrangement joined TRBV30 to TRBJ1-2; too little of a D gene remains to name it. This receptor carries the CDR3 CAWSEGRPGSNYGYTF. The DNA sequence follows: TGTGCCTGGAGTGAAGGCAGGCCGGGCTCCAACTATGGCTACACCTTC.